The clone carrying this T cell receptor (beta chain) has more than one count but fewer than ten. Its antigen is as yet unknown. V dropped 2 bases and J dropped 10 bases, with 11 bases sitting between them. CDR1 and CDR2 (germline): LGHNT, FRNRAP. This CDR3 region has 13 residues. The data belong to a study of T cells in Graves' hyperthyroidism and ophthalmopathy. Study at large: Peripheral blood was collected at initial diagnosis, before any treatment. Study conclusions and caveats: In the blood, most expanded thyroid clonotypes above 0.001 appeared as well.

The PBMCs were sourced from fresh peripheral blood (about 9.6 ml). Template material for amplifying TCR beta CDR3 regions consisted of RNA transcripts. In the first-round RT-PCR of the TCR CDR3, the HTBI primer set was used. TCRdb fed the multiplex PCR reads into MiXCR, producing one record per CDR3 protein. The table includes hundreds of thousands of distinct CDR3 sequences, around a sixth detected once. Sequenced: blood. The sequence was collected from a woman aged 18-35 years with Graves' hyperthyroidism. The rearrangement uses TRBV12-5 and TRBJ2-2; D is ambiguous. The CDR3 here is CASGLNLVMELFF. CDR3 bases: TGTGCTAGTGGTTTGAACCTAGTAATGGAGCTGTTTTTT.